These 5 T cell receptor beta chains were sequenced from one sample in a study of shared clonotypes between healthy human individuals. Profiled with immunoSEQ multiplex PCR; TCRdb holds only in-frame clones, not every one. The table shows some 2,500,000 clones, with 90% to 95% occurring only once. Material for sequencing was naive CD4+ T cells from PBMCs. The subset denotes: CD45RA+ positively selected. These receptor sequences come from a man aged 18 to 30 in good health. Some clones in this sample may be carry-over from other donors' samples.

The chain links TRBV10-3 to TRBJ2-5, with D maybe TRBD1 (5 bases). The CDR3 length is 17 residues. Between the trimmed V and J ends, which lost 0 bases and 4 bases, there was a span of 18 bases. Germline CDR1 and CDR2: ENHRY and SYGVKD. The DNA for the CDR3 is TGTGCCATCAGTGAGTCGACTCCGGGCAGGGTCGGAGAGACCCAGTACTTC. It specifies CAISESTPGRVGETQYF.

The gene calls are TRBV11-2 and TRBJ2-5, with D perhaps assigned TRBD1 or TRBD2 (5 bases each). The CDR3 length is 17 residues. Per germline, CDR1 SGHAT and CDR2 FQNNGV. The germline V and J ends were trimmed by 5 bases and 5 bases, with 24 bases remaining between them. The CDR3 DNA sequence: TGTGCCAGCAGCCGTCTAGGCTGGGACCCTGCCCGGGAGACCCAGTACTTC. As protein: CASSRLGWDPARETQYF.

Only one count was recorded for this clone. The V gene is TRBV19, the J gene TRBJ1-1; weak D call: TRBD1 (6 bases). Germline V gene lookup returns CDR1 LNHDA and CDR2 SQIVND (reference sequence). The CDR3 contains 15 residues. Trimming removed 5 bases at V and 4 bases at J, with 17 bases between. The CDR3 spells CASSPRGRLSTEAFF. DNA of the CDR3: TGTGCCAGTAGTCCCAGGGGACGGTTGAGCACTGAAGCTTTCTTT.

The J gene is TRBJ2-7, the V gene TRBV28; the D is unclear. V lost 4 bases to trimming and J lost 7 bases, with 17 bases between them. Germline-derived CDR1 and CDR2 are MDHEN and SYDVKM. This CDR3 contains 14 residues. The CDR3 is CASSSPAFLGEQYF. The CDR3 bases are TGTGCCAGCAGTTCGCCGGCCTTCCTGGGGGAGCAGTACTTC.

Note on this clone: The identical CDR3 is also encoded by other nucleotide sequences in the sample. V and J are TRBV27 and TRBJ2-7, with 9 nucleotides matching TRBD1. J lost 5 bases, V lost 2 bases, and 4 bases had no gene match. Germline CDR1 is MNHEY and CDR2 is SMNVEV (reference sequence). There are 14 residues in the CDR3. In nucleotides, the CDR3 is TGTGCCAGCAGTTTAAGGACAGGGGTTGACGAGCAGTACTTC. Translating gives CASSLRTGVDEQYF.